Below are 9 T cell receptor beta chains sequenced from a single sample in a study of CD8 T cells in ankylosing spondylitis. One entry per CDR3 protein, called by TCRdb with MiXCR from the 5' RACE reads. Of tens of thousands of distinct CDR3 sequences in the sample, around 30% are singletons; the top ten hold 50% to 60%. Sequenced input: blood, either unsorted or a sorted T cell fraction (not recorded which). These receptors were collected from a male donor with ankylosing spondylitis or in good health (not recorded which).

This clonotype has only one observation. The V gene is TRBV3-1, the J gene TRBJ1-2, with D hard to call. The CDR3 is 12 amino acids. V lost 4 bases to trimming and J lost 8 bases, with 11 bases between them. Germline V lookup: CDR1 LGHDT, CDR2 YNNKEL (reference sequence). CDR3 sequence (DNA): TGTGCCAGCAGCCGAGATCCGGCCGGCTACACCTTC. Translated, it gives CASSRDPAGYTF.

The CDR3 DNA sequence: TGTGCCAGCCGGGACAGGGCTAATGAAAAACTGTTTTTT. It yields the protein CASRDRANEKLFF. The V gene is TRBV27, the J gene TRBJ1-4, with 9 bases lining up with TRBD1. Germline V lookup: CDR1 MNHEY, CDR2 SMNVEV (reference sequence). The CDR3 covers 13 residues. Unmatched junction bases numbered 1, after V lost 8 bases and J lost 3 bases. The whole variable domain, filled in from reference TRBV27 and TRBJ1-4, reads EAQVTQNPRYLITVTGKKLTVTCSQNMNHEYMSWYRQDPGLGLRQIYYSMNVEVTDKGDVPEGYKVSRKEKRNFPLILESPSPNQTSLYFCASRDRANEKLFFGSGTQLSVL.

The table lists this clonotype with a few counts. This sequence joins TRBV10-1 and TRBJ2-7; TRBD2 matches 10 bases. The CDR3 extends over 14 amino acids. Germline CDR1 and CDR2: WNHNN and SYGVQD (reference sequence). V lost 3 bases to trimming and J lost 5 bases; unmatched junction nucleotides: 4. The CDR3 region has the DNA TGCGCCAGCAGTGATACGGGACTAGCGAACGAGCAGTACTTC. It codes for CASSDTGLANEQYF.

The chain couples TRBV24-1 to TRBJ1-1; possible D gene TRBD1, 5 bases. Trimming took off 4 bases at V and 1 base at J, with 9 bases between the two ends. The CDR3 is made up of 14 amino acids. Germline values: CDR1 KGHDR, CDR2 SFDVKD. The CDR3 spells CATSDGRANTEAFF. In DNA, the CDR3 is TGTGCCACCAGTGACGGCAGGGCGAACACTGAAGCTTTCTTT.

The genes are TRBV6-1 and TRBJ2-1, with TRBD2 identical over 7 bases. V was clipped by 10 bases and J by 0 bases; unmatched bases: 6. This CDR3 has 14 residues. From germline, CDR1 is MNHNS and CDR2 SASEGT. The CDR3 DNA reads TGTGCCATGACTAGCTTGGACTCCTACAATGAGCAGTTCTTC. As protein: CAMTSLDSYNEQFF.

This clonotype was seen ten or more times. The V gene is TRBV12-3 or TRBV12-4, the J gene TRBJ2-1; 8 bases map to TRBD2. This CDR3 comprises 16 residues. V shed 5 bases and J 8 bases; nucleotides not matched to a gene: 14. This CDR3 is CASSRTGTRGGHEQFF. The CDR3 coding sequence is TGTGCCAGCAGTCGGACCGGGACTAGAGGAGGCCATGAGCAGTTCTTC.

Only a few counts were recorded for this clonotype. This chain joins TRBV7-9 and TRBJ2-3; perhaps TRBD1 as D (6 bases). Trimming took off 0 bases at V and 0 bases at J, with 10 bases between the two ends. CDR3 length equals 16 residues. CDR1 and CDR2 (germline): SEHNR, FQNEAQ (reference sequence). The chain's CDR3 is CASSLAPGHSTDTQYF. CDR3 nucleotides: TGTGCCAGCAGCTTAGCTCCGGGACATAGCACAGATACGCAGTATTTT.

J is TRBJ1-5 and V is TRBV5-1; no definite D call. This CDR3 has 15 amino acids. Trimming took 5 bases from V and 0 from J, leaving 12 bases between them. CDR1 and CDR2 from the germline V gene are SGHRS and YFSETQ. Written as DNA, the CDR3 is TGCGCCAGCAGGTACACAGTTGATAGCAATCAGCCCCAGCATTTT. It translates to CASRYTVDSNQPQHF.

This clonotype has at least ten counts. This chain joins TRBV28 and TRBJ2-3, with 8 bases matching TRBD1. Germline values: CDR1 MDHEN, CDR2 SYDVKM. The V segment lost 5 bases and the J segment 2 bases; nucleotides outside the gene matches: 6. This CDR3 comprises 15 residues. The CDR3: CASSRTGLLTDTQYF. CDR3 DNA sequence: TGTGCCAGCAGTCGGACAGGGCTCCTCACAGATACGCAGTATTTT.